One and the same sample provided the 21 T cell receptor beta chains below, sequenced in a study of Graves' ophthalmopathy and Graves' hyperthyroidism. TCR beta CDR3 regions were amplified from RNA transcripts. After a first-round RT-PCR with HTBI primers, a second-round multiplex PCR was run. TCRdb re-called the multiplex PCR reads through MiXCR, storing one row per CDR3 protein. The data show over a million distinct CDR3 sequences, about 38% seen once. Sequencing input: peripheral blood or thyroid tissue (not recorded which). These receptors were taken from an adult man with Graves' hyperthyroidism.

About this clonotype: This may be a read error: a much more frequent sequence differs by one nucleotide. The CDR3 carries no conserved terminal phenylalanine or tryptophan, so it likely arises from a read error. V is TRBV5-4 and J is TRBJ2-5; D unresolved. CDR3 length equals 11 residues. The V end was cut by 2 bases, the J end by 7 bases, with 6 bases between. Germline V gives CDR1 SGHNT, CDR2 YYREEE (reference sequence). The DNA for the CDR3 is TGTGCCAGCAGCTTACCCGGGACCCAGTACCTC. This gives the protein CASSLPGTQYL.

There are many counts of this clonotype. This chain uses TRBV29-1 with TRBJ2-6; no firm D call. The germline V gene has CDR1 SQVTM and CDR2 ANQGSEA. The CDR3 consists of 20 residues. With 0 bases removed from V and 0 bases from J, the gap between germline ends came to 21 bases. The CDR3 spells CSVEDRVGWQENSGANVLTF. DNA for the CDR3: TGCAGCGTTGAAGATCGGGTCGGTTGGCAGGAAAACTCTGGGGCCAACGTCCTGACTTTC.

This clonotype has just a few counts. The junction departs from the called germline gene at one end, perhaps through a read error. The chain joins TRBV5-1 to TRBJ2-7; 8 nucleotides agree with TRBD1. This CDR3 region has 16 residues. CDR1 and CDR2 (germline): SGHRS, YFSETQ. The CDR3 bases are TGTGCCAGCAGCTTGGAGACTGACAGGGGTTCCTACGAGCAGTACTTC. Translated, it gives CASSLETDRGSYEQYF.

The V call is TRBV28, the J call TRBJ2-7, with D tentatively TRBD1 or TRBD2 (5 bases each). Germline CDR1 and CDR2: MDHEN and SYDVKM. Trimming took off 7 bases at V and 3 bases at J, with 10 bases between the two ends. This CDR3 region has 12 residues. The CDR3 sequence: CASTEGIYEQYF. CDR3 sequence (DNA): TGTGCCAGCACTGAGGGGATCTACGAGCAGTACTTC.

This clonotype was seen a single time. This rearrangement joins TRBV28 to TRBJ1-4, with D possibly being TRBD1 (5 bases). This CDR3 contains 11 residues. Germline assignment: CDR1 MDHEN and CDR2 SYDVKM. The ends were cut back, 7 bases at V and 10 bases at J, with 10 bases in the middle. The CDR3 sequence is CASTMGGKLFF. The DNA for the CDR3 is TGTGCCAGCACCATGGGGGGAAAACTGTTTTTT.

DNA for the CDR3: TGTGCCAGCACCTTAACCTCTAGCGGGAGTGTCGACGAGCAGTACTTC. Encoded protein: CASTLTSSGSVDEQYF. The chain couples TRBV14 to TRBJ2-7, with 10 bases lining up with TRBD2. The CDR3 contains 16 residues. Germline V gene sequence: CDR1 SGHDN, CDR2 FVKESK. The trim removed 7 bases at V and 5 bases at J, leaving 14 bases unmatched.

This clonotype has at least ten counts. This chain links TRBV7-9 with TRBJ1-2; TRBD1 is a possible D gene (5 bases). The CDR3 has 13 amino acids. Per germline, CDR1 SEHNR and CDR2 FQNEAQ (reference sequence). The V end lost 2 bases, the J end lost 6 bases, and 10 bases lay between the germline ends. This CDR3 reads CASSLTGDDGYTF. DNA of the CDR3: TGTGCCAGCAGCTTAACCGGGGACGATGGCTACACCTTC.

This sequence joins TRBV7-9 and TRBJ1-2; D may be TRBD1 (6 bases). Trimming took 1 base from V and 8 from J, leaving 20 bases between them. CDR1 and CDR2 (germline): SEHNR, FQNEAQ (reference sequence). CDR3 length: 16 amino acids. The CDR3 bases are TGTGCCAGCAGCTTAGGTACTAGCGGGGGCGTCGGGGGCTACACCTTC. Translated, it gives CASSLGTSGGVGGYTF.

This chain connects TRBV7-6 to TRBJ2-5; D is unclear. The V and J ends lost 0 bases and 5 bases respectively, with 10 bases between them. This CDR3 contains 14 residues. In germline, CDR1 is SGHVS, CDR2 FNYEAQ. CDR3 sequence reads: CASSLAWGGETQYF. The DNA of the CDR3 is TGTGCCAGCAGCTTAGCCTGGGGTGGGGAGACCCAGTACTTC.

This clonotype has a count of ten or more. The V gene is TRBV10-3, the J gene TRBJ1-6, with D unclear. Trimming took off 1 base at V and 10 bases at J, with 8 bases between the two ends. Germline V gene lookup returns CDR1 ENHRY and CDR2 SYGVKD. This CDR3 region has 13 residues. The CDR3 DNA is TGTGCCATCAGTGAGTATGGCGGATCACCCCTCCACTTT. This encodes CAISEYGGSPLHF.

V is TRBV29-1 and J is TRBJ1-2; 7 nucleotides line up with TRBD1. The CDR3 contains 14 residues. The V gene end was trimmed by 6 bases and the J gene end by 6 bases; junction bases not matched to a gene: 13. The germline V gene has CDR1 SQVTM and CDR2 ANQGSEA. The CDR3 loop reads CSVVTGTGLHGYTF. The CDR3 bases are TGCAGCGTAGTGACAGGGACGGGACTCCATGGCTACACCTTC.

Remarks on this clonotype: A read error may account for a junction end that differs from germline. The rearrangement links TRBV10-3 to TRBJ2-7, with 10 bases matching TRBD2. CDR3 length: 15 residues. Germline V CDR1 and CDR2: ENHRY, SYGVKD. The CDR3, as DNA: TGTGCCAGCAGTTATAAGGCTAGCGGGGGCTACGAGCAGTACTTC. Its translation: CASSYKASGGYEQYF.

V is TRBV20-1 and J is TRBJ1-5, with 9 positions matching TRBD1. The CDR3 spans 17 residues. The germline CDR1 and CDR2 sequences are DFQATT and SNEGSKA (reference sequence). With V trimmed by 5 bases and J by 0 bases, 11 bases remained unmatched. CDR3 loop: CSAPTDRGFSSNQPQHF. The CDR3 DNA is TGCAGTGCTCCCACGGACAGGGGCTTCTCTAGCAATCAGCCCCAGCATTTT.

In its sample, this clonotype was seen many times. CDR3: CASSYRGQGEQYF. CDR3 DNA: TGTGCCAGCAGCTACAGGGGGCAGGGCGAGCAGTACTTC. V is TRBV7-2 and J is TRBJ2-7, with 9 bases matching TRBD1. V was pared by 4 bases and J by 6 bases, with 4 bases of the junction left unmatched. CDR1 SGHTA and CDR2 FQGNSA come from the germline V gene. The CDR3 contains 13 residues.

This clonotype was counted only a few times. The rearrangement links TRBV25-1 to TRBJ2-7, with 11 bases lining up with TRBD2. CDR3 length equals 15 residues. CDR1 is MGHDK and CDR2 is SYGVNS in the germline V gene. The ends lost 5 bases at V and 4 bases at J; junction bases unmatched: 7. CDR3 sequence (DNA): TGTGCCAGCAGTAAAACTAGCGGGAGCCGGTACGAGCAGTACTTC. As protein: CASSKTSGSRYEQYF.

The rearrangement uses TRBV25-1 and TRBJ1-6, with 7 bases lining up with TRBD1. The germline V gene has CDR1 MGHDK and CDR2 SYGVNS. The length of the CDR3 is 13 residues. V lost 8 bases to trimming and J lost 4 bases; unmatched junction nucleotides: 2. The CDR3 sequence: CASVGQYNSPLHF. The CDR3 DNA reads as TGTGCCAGCGTGGGACAGTATAATTCACCCCTCCACTTT.

The chain employs TRBV2 and TRBJ2-5; D is unclear. CDR1 SNHLY and CDR2 FYNNEI come from the germline V gene. The CDR3 runs 14 residues. Between the trimmed V and J ends, which lost 1 base and 1 base, there was a span of 7 bases. The CDR3 region has the DNA TGTGCCAGCAGTGAAGAGAGCATCCAAGAGACCCAGTACTTC. Its protein product is CASSEESIQETQYF.

The table lists this clonotype with many counts. The J gene is TRBJ2-5, the V gene TRBV7-2, with TRBD2 matching 8 bases. V dropped 4 bases and J dropped 5; count of bases not matched to a gene: 9. This CDR3 has 15 residues. In germline, CDR1 is SGHTA, CDR2 FQGNSA. Written as DNA, the CDR3 is TGTGCCAGCAGCTCCCGGACTAGCTTTTTGGAGACCCAGTACTTC. Encoded protein: CASSSRTSFLETQYF.

The genes are TRBV7-8 and TRBJ1-5; 8 nucleotides align to TRBD1. CDR1 is SGHVS and CDR2 is FQNEAQ in the germline V gene. This CDR3 has 14 residues. The V and J ends lost 5 bases and 10 bases, in that order; junction bases with no gene match: 10. Here the CDR3 reads CASSLGQAGVPQHF. The DNA of the CDR3 is TGTGCCAGCAGCCTGGGACAGGCAGGGGTACCCCAGCATTTT.

Ten or more counts support this clonotype. The chain joins TRBV5-4 to TRBJ2-7; the D is unclear. The V and J ends lost 0 bases and 0 bases respectively, with 10 bases between them. The CDR3 has 15 amino acids. Germline CDR1 SGHNT, CDR2 YYREEE (reference sequence). CDR3: CASSLVEARSYEQYF. The CDR3 nucleotides are TGTGCCAGCAGCTTGGTGGAAGCTCGCTCCTACGAGCAGTACTTC.

This clonotype was detected only once. A junction end diverges from the germline sequence, so it may reflect a read error. This chain connects TRBV29-1 to TRBJ1-2; possibly TRBD1 for D (5 bases). The CDR3 loop spans 11 amino acids. Germline loops: CDR1 SQVTM, CDR2 ANQGSEA. The DNA for the CDR3 is TGCAGCTTTGAGGGGAACTATGGCTACACCTTC. The encoded protein is CSFEGNYGYTF. Supplemented by reference TRBV29-1 and TRBJ1-2, the full variable domain reads SAVISQKPSRDICQRGTSLTIQCQVDSQVTMMFWYRQQPGQSLTLIATANQGSEATYESGFVIDKFPISRPNLTFSTLTVSNMSPEDSSIYLCSFEGNYGYTFGSGTRLTVV.